This is a list of T cell receptor beta chains from one sample in a study of CD8+ T cells in alopecia areata. Clones were sequenced by immunoSEQ multiplex PCR, and TCRdb holds only the in-frame ones, with some missing. The sample has a few hundred thousand clones, 56% seen once. Sequencing input: CD8+ T cells sorted from blood. The receptors were sampled from a human donor in good health. The CDR3 runs from the conserved cysteine through the conserved F or W. Fields, in order: V gene, J gene, clone size, D gene, CDR3 DNA, CDR3 protein. D genes are given only for firm matches. Size values are once, few and many counts, or a class for expanded clones, and some rows have none.

>TRBV4-1|TRBJ2-3|NA|NA
TGCGCCAGCAGCCAAGGCCAGTTCGGGGCAGATACGCAGTATTTT
CASSQGQFGADTQYF
>TRBV19|TRBJ2-7|NA|TRBD1
TGTGCCAGTAGTCCTAGGACAGGCTACGAGCAGTACTTC
CASSPRTGYEQYF
>TRBV4-1|TRBJ2-3|few|NA
TGCGCCAGCACATCGACTCCTGCTAGCACAGATACGCAGTATTTT
CASTSTPASTDTQYF
>TRBV5-1|TRBJ1-4|NA|NA
TGCGCCAGCAGCTTGGGACACCCCACCGAAAAACTGTTTTTT
CASSLGHPTEKLFF
>TRBV20-1|TRBJ1-2|NA|NA
TGCAGTGCATCGGACACCTATGGCTACACCTTC
CSASDTYGYTF
>TRBV5-4|TRBJ2-1|NA|NA
TGTGCCAGCAGTTCGCTTACAGGGGCGGGGGAGCAGTTCTTC
CASSSLTGAGEQFF
>TRBV7-9|TRBJ2-3|NA|TRBD1
TGTGCCAGCAGCCCGGGACAGGGGGGCACAGATACGCAGTATTTT
CASSPGQGGTDTQYF
>TRBV2|TRBJ2-7|NA|NA
TGTGCCAGCAGAAACCCCTACGAGCAGTACTTC
CASRNPYEQYF
>TRBV2|TRBJ1-5|NA|NA
TGTGCCAGCAGTCTCATTCCGGGACCGAGCAATCAGCCCCAGCATTTT
CASSLIPGPSNQPQHF
>TRBV4-1|TRBJ2-3|once|NA
TGCGCCAGCAGCCCACGTGCTGAGGGGCCTACAGTCACAGATACGCAGTATTTT
CASSPRAEGPTVTDTQYF
>TRBV6-5|TRBJ1-4|NA|TRBD1
TGTGCCAGCGGGACAGGGGGGAATGAAAAACTGTTTTTT
CASGTGGNEKLFF
>TRBV7-6|TRBJ2-5|NA|TRBD1
TGTGCCAGCAGCATAACAGGGGGCGCAGGGGAGACCCAGTACTTC
CASSITGGAGETQYF
>TRBV4-1|TRBJ1-1|few|NA
TGCGCCAGCAGCCAAGAGTACAGGGACACTGAAGCTTTCTTT
CASSQEYRDTEAFF
>TRBV25-1|TRBJ1-5|NA|NA
TGTGCCAGCAGTGCAGGGACCGTGTATAGCAATCAGCCCCAGCATTTT
CASSAGTVYSNQPQHF
>TRBV5-8|TRBJ2-3|NA|TRBD2
TGTGCCAGCAGCCTGGGGGGGTCCGAGTTCCCTCCAGATACGCAGTATTTT
CASSLGGSEFPPDTQYF
>TRBV25-1|TRBJ2-1|NA|NA
TGTGCCAGCGGAAGGGGAGTCTACAATGAGCAGTTCTTC
CASGRGVYNEQFF
>TRBV7-9|TRBJ1-5|NA|NA
TGTGCCAGCAGCCTGGACCGAGGCAATCAGCCCCAGCATTTT
CASSLDRGNQPQHF
>TRBV27|TRBJ2-7|NA|TRBD1
TGTGCCAGCAGTTTACAGGGGGACGGTTCCTACGAGCAGTACTTC
CASSLQGDGSYEQYF
>TRBV30|TRBJ2-7|NA|NA
TGTGCCTGGACCGTGACAGACTCCTACGAGCAGTACTTC
CAWTVTDSYEQYF
>TRBV7-9|TRBJ1-3|NA|NA
TGTGCCAGCAGCACCGCGCGGGTGGGAGGAAACACCATATATTTT
CASSTARVGGNTIYF
>TRBV6-5|TRBJ2-1|NA|NA
TGTGCCAGCTCCCCCGGAGGGGGGCATGAGCAGTTCTTC
CASSPGGGHEQFF
>TRBV13|TRBJ1-5|few|NA
TGTGCCAGCAGCTTAGAGAATCAGCCCCAGCATTTT
CASSLENQPQHF
>TRBV4-1|TRBJ1-2|NA|NA
TGCGCCAGCAGCCAAGACGGGCAGTCTGATGGCTACACCTTC
CASSQDGQSDGYTF
>TRBV4-1|TRBJ1-5|NA|TRBD1
TGCGCCAGCAGCGATGGGACAGGGGCTAATCAGCCCCAGCATTTT
CASSDGTGANQPQHF
>TRBV19|TRBJ1-2|few|NA
TGTGCCAGTAGTGCGCTGACAGGAGATGGCTACACCTTC
CASSALTGDGYTF
>TRBV9|TRBJ2-3|NA|NA
TGTGCCAGCAGCGTAGCGGGGGTGAGCACAGATACGCAGTATTTT
CASSVAGVSTDTQYF